This T cell receptor (beta chain) was observed in a study of tumor-infiltrating lymphocytes in primary liver carcinoma. In the study overall: Tumor stage was T1-T3 N0M0, and tumor size was about 4 to 11 cm across. Overall study results and limits: The overlap of tumor-adjacent and tumor-blood pairs was smaller than that of tumor region pairs.

From 500 ng of total RNA, TCR beta-specific cDNA was reverse-transcribed using a constant-region primer. Generation of the TCR beta libraries relied on three nested multiplex PCR rounds using slightly modified ARM-PCR. MiXCR, run by TCRdb on the multiplex PCR reads, gives a single entry per CDR3 protein. The sample lists a few hundred thousand distinct CDR3 sequences, 58% occurring once. Alongside blood RNA obtained from unsorted whole blood, germline DNA was also extracted. The patients, who had chronic HBV infection, were treatment-naive (untreated). Comments on this clonotype: Its target is unknown.

The sequence derives from a woman aged 25 to 39 with primary liver carcinoma and hepatitis B virus infection. Source material: peripheral blood.

The CDR3 protein is CASSFSDGPNQPQHF. The DNA for the CDR3 is TGTGCCAGCAGTTTTTCGGACGGGCCCAATCAGCCCCAGCATTTT. The V and J genes are TRBV28 and TRBJ1-5; D remains ambiguous. The CDR3 spans 15 residues. V gave up 3 bases and J gave up 3 bases, with 12 bases separating them. CDR1 is MDHEN and CDR2 is SYDVKM in the germline V gene.